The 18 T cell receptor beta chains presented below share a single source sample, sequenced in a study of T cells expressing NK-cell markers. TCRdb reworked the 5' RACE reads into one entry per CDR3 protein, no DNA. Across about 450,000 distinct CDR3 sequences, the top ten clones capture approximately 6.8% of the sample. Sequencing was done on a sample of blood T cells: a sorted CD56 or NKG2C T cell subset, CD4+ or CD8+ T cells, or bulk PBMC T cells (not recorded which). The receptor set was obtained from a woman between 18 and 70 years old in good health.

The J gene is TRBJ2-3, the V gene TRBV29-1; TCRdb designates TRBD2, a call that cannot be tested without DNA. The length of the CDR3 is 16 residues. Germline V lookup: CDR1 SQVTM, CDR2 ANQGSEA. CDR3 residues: CSVEVGTSGSLDTQYF.

The CDR3 loop reads CASSLGGYYEQYF. The rearrangement joins TRBV28 to TRBJ2-7; the D call from TCRdb, TRBD1, cannot be confirmed without DNA. Germline CDR1 and CDR2: MDHEN and SYDVKM. This CDR3 comprises 13 residues.

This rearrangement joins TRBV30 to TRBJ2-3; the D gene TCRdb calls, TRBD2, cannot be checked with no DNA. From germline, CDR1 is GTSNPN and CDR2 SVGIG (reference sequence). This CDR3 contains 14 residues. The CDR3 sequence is CACTLAGVLDTQYF. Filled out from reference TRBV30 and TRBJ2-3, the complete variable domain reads SQTIHQWPATLVQPVGSPLSLECTVEGTSNPNLYWYRQAAGRGLQLLFYSVGIGQISSEVPQNLSASRPQDRQFILSSKKLLLSDSGFYLCACTLAGVLDTQYFGPGTRLTVL.

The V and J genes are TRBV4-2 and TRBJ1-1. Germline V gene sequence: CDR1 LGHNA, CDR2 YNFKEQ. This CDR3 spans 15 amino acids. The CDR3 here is CASSQEELGNTEAFF.

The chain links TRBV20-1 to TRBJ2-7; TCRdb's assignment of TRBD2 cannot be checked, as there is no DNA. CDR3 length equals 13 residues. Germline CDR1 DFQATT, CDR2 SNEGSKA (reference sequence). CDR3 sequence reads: CSASGRTFGEQYF.

Here the CDR3 reads CASSPRERGLTDTQYF. The rearrangement links TRBV7-8 to TRBJ2-3; TCRdb lists TRBD1, though no DNA is available to test this call. The CDR3 loop spans 16 amino acids. Germline values: CDR1 SGHVS, CDR2 FQNEAQ.

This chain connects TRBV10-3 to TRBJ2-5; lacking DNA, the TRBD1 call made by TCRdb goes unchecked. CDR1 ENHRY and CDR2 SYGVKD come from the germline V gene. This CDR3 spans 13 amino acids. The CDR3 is CAIRRDIGETQYF.

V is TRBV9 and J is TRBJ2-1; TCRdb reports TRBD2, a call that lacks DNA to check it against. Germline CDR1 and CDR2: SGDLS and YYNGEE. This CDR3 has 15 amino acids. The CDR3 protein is CASSVAGLPYNEQFF. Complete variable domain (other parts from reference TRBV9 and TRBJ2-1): DSGVTQTPKHLITATGQRVTLRCSPRSGDLSVYWYQQSLDQGLQFLIQYYNGEERAKGNILERFSAQQFPDLHSELNLSSLELGDSALYFCASSVAGLPYNEQFFGPGTRLTVL.

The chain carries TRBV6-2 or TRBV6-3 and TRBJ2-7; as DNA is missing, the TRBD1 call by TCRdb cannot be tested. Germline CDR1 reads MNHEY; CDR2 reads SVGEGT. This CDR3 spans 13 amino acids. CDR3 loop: CASGGTDHYEQYF.

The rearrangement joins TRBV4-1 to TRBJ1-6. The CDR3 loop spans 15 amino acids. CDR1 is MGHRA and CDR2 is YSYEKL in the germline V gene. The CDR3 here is CASSQGWANPSPLHF.

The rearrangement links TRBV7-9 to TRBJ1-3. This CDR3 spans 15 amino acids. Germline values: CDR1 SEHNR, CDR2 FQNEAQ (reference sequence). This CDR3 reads CASSLRVTAGNTIYF.

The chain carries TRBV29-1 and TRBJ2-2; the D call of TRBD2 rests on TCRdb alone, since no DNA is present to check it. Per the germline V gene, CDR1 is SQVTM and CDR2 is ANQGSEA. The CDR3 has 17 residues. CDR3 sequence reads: CSVRRLAGPPGTGELFF.

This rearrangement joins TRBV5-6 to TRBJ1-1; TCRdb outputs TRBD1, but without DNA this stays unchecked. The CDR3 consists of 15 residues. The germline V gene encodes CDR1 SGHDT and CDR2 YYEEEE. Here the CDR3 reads CASSLRRGLGTEAFF.

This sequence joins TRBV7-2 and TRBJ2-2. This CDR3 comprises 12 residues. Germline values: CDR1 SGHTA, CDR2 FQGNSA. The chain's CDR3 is CASSLNSGELFF.

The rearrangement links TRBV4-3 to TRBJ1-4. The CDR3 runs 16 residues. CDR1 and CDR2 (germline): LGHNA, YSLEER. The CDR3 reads CASRKFVADRNEKLFF.

CDR3: CASSDNSHETQYF. The genes are TRBV28 and TRBJ2-5. There are 13 residues in the CDR3. Germline V gives CDR1 MDHEN, CDR2 SYDVKM.

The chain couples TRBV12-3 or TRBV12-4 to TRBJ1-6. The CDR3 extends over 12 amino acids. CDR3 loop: CASSANNSPLHF.

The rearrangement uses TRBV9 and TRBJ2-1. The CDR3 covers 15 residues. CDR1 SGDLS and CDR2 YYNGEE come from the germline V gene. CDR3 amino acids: CASSVDVISYNEQFF.